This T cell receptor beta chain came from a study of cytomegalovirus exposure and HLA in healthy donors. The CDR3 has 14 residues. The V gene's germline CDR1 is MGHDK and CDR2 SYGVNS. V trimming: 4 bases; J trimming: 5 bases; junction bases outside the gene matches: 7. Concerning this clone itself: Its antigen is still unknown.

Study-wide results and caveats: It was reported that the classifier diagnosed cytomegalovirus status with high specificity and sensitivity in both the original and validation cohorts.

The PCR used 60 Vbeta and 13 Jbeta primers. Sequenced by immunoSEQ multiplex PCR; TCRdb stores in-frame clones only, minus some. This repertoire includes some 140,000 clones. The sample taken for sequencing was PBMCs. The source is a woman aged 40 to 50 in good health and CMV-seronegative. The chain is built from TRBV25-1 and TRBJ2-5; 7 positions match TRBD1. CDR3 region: CASSGTTGLETQYF. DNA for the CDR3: TGTGCCAGCAGTGGAACGACAGGGCTGGAGACCCAGTACTTC.